This T cell receptor beta chain emerged from a study of cytotoxic CD8 clonotypes in ibrutinib-treated CLL. Overall study: Response samples followed a median about 11 months of treatment, range 6 to 36.

The sample holds a few counts of this clone. As yet, its antigen is unknown. Regarding the study as a whole: The study found public clonotypes uncommon, contracting or stable on treatment. The clonality went up when patients responded to ibrutinib and dropped back toward baseline at progression.

Between the trimmed V and J ends, which lost 5 bases and 1 base, there was a span of 14 bases. Germline CDR1 is MNHEY and CDR2 is SMNVEV (reference sequence). This CDR3 spans 15 amino acids. The table came from immunoSEQ multiplex PCR; TCRdb's copy has only in-frame clones and leaves some out. The sample lists fewer than 400,000 clones; approximately 67% were seen once. The rearrangement joins TRBV27 to TRBJ2-5; D not resolved. The sample was PBMCs, taken after 36 months of ibrutinib treatment. The source is a human donor with chronic lymphocytic leukemia. The CDR3 DNA reads TGTGCCAGCAGTCCCTCCCCGCGGTTCCAAGAGACCCAGTACTTC. Translation: CASSPSPRFQETQYF.